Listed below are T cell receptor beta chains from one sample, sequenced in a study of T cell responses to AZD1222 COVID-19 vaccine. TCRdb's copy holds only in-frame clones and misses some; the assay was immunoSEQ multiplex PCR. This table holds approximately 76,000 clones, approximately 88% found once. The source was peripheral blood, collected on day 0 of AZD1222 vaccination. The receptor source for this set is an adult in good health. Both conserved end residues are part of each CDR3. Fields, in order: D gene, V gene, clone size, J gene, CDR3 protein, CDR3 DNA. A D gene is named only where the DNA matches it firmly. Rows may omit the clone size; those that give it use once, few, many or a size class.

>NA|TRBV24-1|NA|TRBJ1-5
CATMGGRPQHF
TGTGCCACCATGGGGGGCCGGCCCCAGCATTTT
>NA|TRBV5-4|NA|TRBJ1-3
CASSPRGALSNSGNTIYF
TGTGCCAGCAGCCCCCGCGGGGCTTTATCTAACTCTGGAAACACCATATATTTT
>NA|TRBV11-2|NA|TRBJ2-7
CASSLDRLTITQYF
TGTGCCAGCAGCTTAGACAGGCTGACGATAACCCAGTACTTC
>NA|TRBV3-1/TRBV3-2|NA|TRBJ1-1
CASIRTGNTEAFF
TGTGCCAGCATCAGGACGGGGAACACTGAAGCTTTCTTT
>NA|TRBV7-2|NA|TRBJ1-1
CASSPQLAPTEAFF
TGTGCCAGCAGCCCCCAGCTGGCCCCCACTGAAGCTTTCTTT
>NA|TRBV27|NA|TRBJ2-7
CASSSSVSSYEQYF
TGTGCCAGCAGTTCTAGCGTTAGCTCCTACGAGCAGTACTTC
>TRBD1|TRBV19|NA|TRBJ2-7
CASRNRDSNYEQYF
TGTGCCAGTAGAAACCGGGACAGTAACTACGAGCAGTACTTC
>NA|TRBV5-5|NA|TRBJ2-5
CASSLNPHWAGTLETQYF
TGTGCCAGCAGCTTGAATCCCCATTGGGCGGGAACTCTTGAGACCCAGTACTTC
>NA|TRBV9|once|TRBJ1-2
CASSVNPGTAYGYTF
TGTGCCAGCAGCGTAAACCCCGGGACGGCCTATGGCTACACCTTC
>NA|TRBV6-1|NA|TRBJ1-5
CASSESVYNQPQHF
TGTGCCAGCAGTGAATCCGTATACAATCAGCCCCAGCATTTT
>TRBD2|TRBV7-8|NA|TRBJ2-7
CASSLGTLGSGVLYEQYF
TGTGCCAGCAGCTTAGGTACCCTCGGGAGCGGGGTACTCTACGAGCAGTACTTC
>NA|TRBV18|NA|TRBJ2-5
CASSPRAGVAETQYF
TGTGCCAGCTCACCTCGCGCAGGGGTCGCGGAGACCCAGTACTTC
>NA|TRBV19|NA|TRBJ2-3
CASSTARYTDTQYF
TGTGCCAGTAGTACCGCTCGATACACAGATACGCAGTATTTT
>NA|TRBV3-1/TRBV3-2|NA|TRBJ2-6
CASSHSVASGANVLTF
TGTGCCAGCAGCCATAGCGTGGCCTCTGGGGCCAACGTCCTGACTTTC
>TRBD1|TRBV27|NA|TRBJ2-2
CASSFLQGGTGELFF
TGTGCCAGCAGTTTTCTACAGGGGGGCACCGGGGAGCTGTTTTTT
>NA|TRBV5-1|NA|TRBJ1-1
CASSPGWRANTEAFF
TGCGCCAGCAGCCCAGGTTGGAGGGCGAACACTGAAGCTTTCTTT
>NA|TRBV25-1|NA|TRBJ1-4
CASSALDISSATNEKLFF
TGTGCCAGCAGTGCGCTGGACATATCCTCAGCAACTAATGAAAAACTGTTTTTT
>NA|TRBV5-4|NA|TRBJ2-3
CASSTLGGKADTQYF
TGTGCCAGCAGCACGCTGGGCGGAAAAGCAGATACGCAGTATTTT
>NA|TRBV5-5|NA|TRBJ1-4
CASSLGHKPWELFF
TGTGCCAGCAGCTTGGGGCACAAGCCGTGGGAACTGTTTTTT
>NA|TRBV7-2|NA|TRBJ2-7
CASAGAGVEQYF
TGTGCCAGCGCGGGGGCGGGTGTCGAGCAGTACTTC
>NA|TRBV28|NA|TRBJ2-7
CASSTRLKYEQYF
TGTGCCAGCAGCACCCGACTGAAATACGAGCAGTACTTC
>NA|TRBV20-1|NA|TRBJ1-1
CSGEGNTEAFF
TGCAGTGGCGAGGGGAACACTGAAGCTTTCTTT
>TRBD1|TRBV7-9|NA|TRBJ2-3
CASSFDRGGDTQYF
TGTGCCAGCAGCTTCGACAGGGGGGGCGATACGCAGTATTTT
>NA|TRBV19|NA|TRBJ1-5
CASSITFRNQPQHF
TGTGCCAGTAGTATCACGTTTCGGAATCAGCCCCAGCATTTT
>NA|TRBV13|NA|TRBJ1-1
CASSLGLSGIQTEAFF
TGTGCCAGCAGCTTAGGCCTATCGGGAATCCAAACTGAAGCTTTCTTT